This TCR beta chain is from a study of spatial heterogeneity in lung cancer. General observations from the study: Counts that tracked tumor mutation counts were those of expanded intratumoral alpha and beta TCRs. Expanded TCR counts, ubiquitous and regional, correlated respectively with ubiquitous and regional nonsynonymous mutation counts.

Judged by abundance, this clonotype is medium-sized (0.01 to 0.1%). Its cognate antigen is unknown. This beta chain lies outside the target of a library built for alpha chains; its clone size means little. CDR1 and CDR2 from the germline V gene are LGHNA and YSLEER. Trimming shortened V by 0 bases and J by 2 bases, and 20 bases separated the two germline ends. This CDR3 region has 19 residues. Time point reported: sample taken at primary tumor resection. Extraction of whole RNA from tumor, nontumor lung or frozen PBMC preceded unsorted sequencing. TCRdb recomputed calls from the 5' RACE reads with MiXCR, one row per CDR3 protein. The profile covers several thousand distinct CDR3 sequences, with roughly 12% appearing a single time and about 27% taken by the ten largest.

This specimen consisted of lung tumor tissue, obtained at surgery. The gene calls are TRBV4-3 and TRBJ2-1; weak D call: TRBD1 (6 bases). The receptor's source is a male donor with early-stage non-small cell lung cancer. This chain's CDR3 is CASSQEWGHPDSPYNEQFF. In DNA, the CDR3 is TGCGCCAGCAGCCAAGAATGGGGACACCCTGACTCGCCCTACAATGAGCAGTTCTTC.